Following are 25 T cell receptor beta chains from one sample sequenced in a study of circulating CD8 cells and anti-PD-1 response in melanoma. TCR libraries were prepared from roughly 14 ng of total RNA with the QIAseq Immune Repertoire TCR panel. MiXCR was run by TCRdb on the reads, yielding one entry per CDR3 protein. The sample includes around 370 distinct CDR3 sequences, about 7.9% seen only once; the top ten take roughly two fifths. From live CD3+CD8+TCRalphabeta+ cells, four PD-1 and/or TIGIT subsets were sorted. The starting material was CD8+ T cells from PBMCs, obtained at baseline or after one month of anti-PD-1 therapy (not recorded which). The source of these receptors is a human donor with melanoma.

Comments on this clonotype: Given a far larger clone just one base away, this is likely a sequencing read error. V is TRBV7-2 and J is TRBJ2-3; tentatively, D is TRBD1 or TRBD2 (5 bases each). Germline-derived CDR1 and CDR2 are SGHTA and FQGNSA. V was pared by 3 bases and J by 6 bases, with 13 bases between. The CDR3 is made up of 14 amino acids. The chain's CDR3 is CASSFGASRDTQYF. CDR3 coding DNA: TGTGCCAGCAGCTTTGGGGCTAGCCGGGATACGCAGTATTTT.

By proportion, this clonotype is large (0.1 to 1%). V is TRBV27 and J is TRBJ2-1, with D maybe TRBD2 (6 bases). Germline CDR1 MNHEY, CDR2 SMNVEV (reference sequence). The CDR3 runs to 15 residues. The V end was cut by 7 bases, the J end by 4 bases, with 17 bases between. The DNA for the CDR3 is TGTGCCAGCACCTCCAGGAGCGGACTATACAATGAGCAGTTCTTC. It specifies CASTSRSGLYNEQFF.

This clonotype is termed large. CDR3 in amino acids: CASRPPFSSTDTQYF. The CDR3 DNA follows: TGTGCCAGCAGGCCCCCTTTTTCTTCCACAGATACGCAGTATTTT. The chain has TRBV3-1 and TRBJ2-3; D unresolved. The CDR3 is made up of 15 amino acids. Germline-derived CDR1 and CDR2 are LGHDT and YNNKEL (reference sequence). The V end was cut by 6 bases, the J end by 2 bases, with 15 bases between.

This clonotype is deemed large. The genes are TRBV12-3 or TRBV12-4 and TRBJ2-2; 7 positions match TRBD2. V dropped 0 bases and J dropped 6; count of bases not matched to a gene: 1. The CDR3 sequence is 14 residues long. This chain's CDR3 is CASSLAGRAGELFF. The CDR3, as DNA: TGTGCCAGCAGTTTAGCAGGGAGGGCCGGGGAGCTGTTTTTT.

By proportion, this clonotype is large (0.1 to 1%). This chain uses TRBV7-2 with TRBJ1-6, with D possibly matching TRBD1 (5 bases). Deletions cut 1 base from V and 7 bases from J, with 23 bases between. The CDR3 length is 19 residues. CDR1 is SGHTA and CDR2 is FQGNSA in the germline V gene. CDR3 region: CASSLELIGGTGRNSPLHF. The DNA of the CDR3 is TGTGCCAGCAGCTTAGAGCTAATTGGGGGAACAGGACGCAATTCACCCCTCCACTTT.

This clonotype came up a few times. The genes are TRBV13 and TRBJ2-7; D not resolved. This CDR3 contains 16 residues. From germline, CDR1 is PRHDT and CDR2 FYEKMQ (reference sequence). Trimming took off 2 bases at V and 0 bases at J, with 14 bases between the two ends. The CDR3, as DNA: TGTGCCAGCAGCTTATCATCTGGCGGAAGCTCCTACGAGCAGTACTTC. Amino acids: CASSLSSGGSSYEQYF.

This clonotype qualifies as large. V gene TRBV7-8 combines with J gene TRBJ2-7, with D unclear. CDR1 SGHVS and CDR2 FQNEAQ come from the germline V gene. This CDR3 region has 14 residues. The V gene lost 1 base and the J gene lost 1 base, with 8 bases spanning the gap. The CDR3 here is CASSLETASYEQYF. CDR3 sequence (DNA): TGTGCCAGCAGCTTAGAAACAGCATCCTACGAGCAGTACTTC.

This clonotype ranks as medium-sized (0.01 to 0.1%). This chain links TRBV27 with TRBJ1-5; D unresolved. The length of the CDR3 is 13 residues. Per the germline V gene, CDR1 is MNHEY and CDR2 is SMNVEV (reference sequence). The V and J ends lost 1 base and 6 bases respectively, with 7 bases between them. CDR3 DNA sequence: TGTGCCAGCAGTTTATACTTTGGTCAGCCCCAGCATTTT. Translating it yields CASSLYFGQPQHF.

This clonotype is large (0.1 to 1%) in the sample. The rearrangement joins TRBV27 to TRBJ2-5; D call uncertain. CDR3 length: 15 amino acids. Trimming removed 1 base at V and 0 bases at J, with 9 bases between. Germline CDR1 is MNHEY and CDR2 is SMNVEV (reference sequence). The CDR3 loop reads CASSLYSGNQETQYF. CDR3 bases: TGTGCCAGCAGTTTATACTCGGGCAACCAAGAGACCCAGTACTTC.

This clonotype is categorized as large. The rearrangement uses TRBV28 and TRBJ2-2, with a possible D match to TRBD2 (5 bases). Trimming removed 6 bases from V and 1 base from J, with 6 bases in between. The CDR3 length is 13 residues. Germline V gives CDR1 MDHEN, CDR2 SYDVKM. For the CDR3, the DNA is TGTGCCAGCAGAGGAGGGAACACCGGGGAGCTGTTTTTT. This encodes CASRGGNTGELFF.

This clonotype was observed a handful of times. This likely stems from a read error, as it lies one base from a far larger clone. The chain employs TRBV5-5 and TRBJ2-1; D gene uncertain. CDR3 size: 17 residues. Trimming shortened V by 1 base and J by 10 bases, and 24 bases separated the two germline ends. Per the germline V gene, CDR1 is SGHKS and CDR2 is YYEKEE (reference sequence). The CDR3 is CASSLSPLTVSLMEQFF. For the CDR3, the DNA is TGTGCCAGCAGCTTGAGTCCGCTTACTGTGAGCTTGATGGAGCAGTTCTTC.

Relative to its sample, this clonotype is large. The rearrangement joins TRBV4-1 to TRBJ2-1; 7 bases are shared with TRBD2. After removal of 0 bases from V and 4 bases from J, the junction contained 0 bases not matched to a gene. Germline V gene sequence: CDR1 MGHRA, CDR2 YSYEKL. This CDR3 spans 14 amino acids. CDR3 sequence reads: CASSQEAGYNEQFF. The CDR3 DNA reads TGCGCCAGCAGCCAAGAAGCGGGGTACAATGAGCAGTTCTTC.

By share, this clonotype ranks as large. The chain uses TRBV14 and TRBJ2-4, with D maybe TRBD1 (6 bases). Trimming took 1 base from V and 0 from J, leaving 10 bases between them. There are 16 residues in the CDR3. Germline V gene lookup returns CDR1 SGHDN and CDR2 FVKESK. The CDR3 nucleotides read TGTGCCAGCAGCCAAGCACAGGGATTAGCCAAAAACATTCAGTACTTC. Protein: CASSQAQGLAKNIQYF.

In this sample, this clonotype is large. DNA for the CDR3: TGTGCCAGCAGCTCCCGAGGGAGAGCGCCAGATACGCAGTATTTT. As protein: CASSSRGRAPDTQYF. The gene calls are TRBV7-2 and TRBJ2-3; D may be TRBD2 (5 bases). The CDR3 loop spans 15 amino acids. Trimming shortened V by 4 bases and J by 4 bases, and 15 bases separated the two germline ends. The germline V gene encodes CDR1 SGHTA and CDR2 FQGNSA.

This clonotype qualifies as large. This chain joins TRBV3-1 and TRBJ2-1, with TRBD2 identical over 10 bases. CDR1 and CDR2 from the germline V gene are LGHDT and YNNKEL (reference sequence). This CDR3 region has 16 residues. Trimming removed 3 bases from V and 3 bases from J; junction bases left unmatched: 5. This CDR3 is CASSHAGLAIYNEQFF. CDR3 coding DNA: TGTGCCAGCAGCCACGCGGGACTAGCGATCTACAATGAGCAGTTCTTC.

Sample share makes this clonotype large (0.1 to 1%). The rearrangement links TRBV28 to TRBJ2-1; tentatively, D is TRBD2 (6 bases). Trimming cost V 6 bases and J 0 bases, with 12 bases left between them. In germline, CDR1 is MDHEN, CDR2 SYDVKM. This CDR3 comprises 15 residues. Here the CDR3 DNA reads TGTGCCAGCAGGCCGGGACTTCCCTCCTACAATGAGCAGTTCTTC. Amino acid sequence: CASRPGLPSYNEQFF. The full variable domain, in which reference TRBV28 and TRBJ2-1 provide the parts outside the CDR3, is DVKVTQSSRYLVKRTGEKVFLECVQDMDHENMFWYRQDPGLGLRLIYFSYDVKMKEKGDIPEGYSVSREKKERFSLILESASTNQTSMYLCASRPGLPSYNEQFFGPGTRLTVL.

This clonotype is deemed large (0.1 to 1%). The chain uses TRBV5-6 and TRBJ2-1; 9 bases line up with TRBD1. Germline-derived CDR1 and CDR2 are SGHDT and YYEEEE. J was trimmed by 2 bases and V by 0 bases; bases with no gene match: 0. CDR3 length: 15 amino acids. The CDR3 DNA sequence: TGTGCCAGCAGCTTGGGGGACAGGGCCTACAATGAGCAGTTCTTC. Translating it yields CASSLGDRAYNEQFF.

Relative to its sample, this clonotype is large. The chain combines TRBV11-2 with TRBJ2-2; D gene unclear. V was clipped by 0 bases and J by 10 bases, with 21 bases between them. Germline loops: CDR1 SGHAT, CDR2 FQNNGV. The CDR3 is 17 residues long. CDR3 bases: TGTGCCAGCAGCTTAGAAGGCCAGGTGCGTCCATGGCTGGAGCTGTTTTTT. This gives the protein CASSLEGQVRPWLELFF.

The CDR3 reads CSVEGKGGETQYF. CDR3 nucleotide sequence: TGCAGCGTTGAAGGCAAGGGCGGAGAGACCCAGTACTTC. The chain combines TRBV29-1 with TRBJ2-5; no reliable D call. Germline CDR1 is SQVTM and CDR2 is ANQGSEA. The CDR3 has 13 amino acids. Deletions cut 1 base from V and 4 bases from J, with 10 bases between. Based on the CDR3 plus reference TRBV29-1 and TRBJ2-5, the full variable domain is SAVISQKPSRDICQRGTSLTIQCQVDSQVTMMFWYRQQPGQSLTLIATANQGSEATYESGFVIDKFPISRPNLTFSTLTVSNMSPEDSSIYLCSVEGKGGETQYFGPGTRLLVL.

This clonotype counts as large. J is TRBJ2-1 and V is TRBV18, with a possible D match to TRBD2 (6 bases). Trimming cost V 2 bases and J 7 bases, with 12 bases left between them. Per the germline V gene, CDR1 is KGHSH and CDR2 is LQKENI. The CDR3 totals 14 residues. CDR3 nucleotide sequence: TGTGCCAGCTCACCATCAGGACTAAAGAATGAGCAGTTCTTC. Translation: CASSPSGLKNEQFF.

This clonotype is deemed medium-sized. The chain recombines TRBV7-8 with TRBJ1-2, with 7 bases fitting TRBD1. J was trimmed by 7 bases and V by 4 bases; bases with no gene match: 6. Germline values: CDR1 SGHVS, CDR2 FQNEAQ. There are 13 residues in the CDR3. The CDR3 DNA reads TGTGCCAGCAGCTCCCAGGGGGTGGGTGGCTACACCTTC. This translates into CASSSQGVGGYTF.

By proportion, this clonotype is medium-sized (0.01 to 0.1%). The V gene is TRBV29-1, the J gene TRBJ2-7; maybe TRBD2 (5 bases). Germline V lookup: CDR1 SQVTM, CDR2 ANQGSEA. V lost 0 bases to trimming and J lost 2 bases, with 11 bases between them. The CDR3 has 14 residues. CDR3: CSVEDGDGTYEQYF. The CDR3, as DNA: TGCAGCGTTGAAGACGGGGATGGAACCTACGAGCAGTACTTC.

This clonotype qualifies as large. The chain links TRBV28 to TRBJ1-1, with TRBD1 matching over 7 bases. This CDR3 comprises 15 residues. With V trimmed by 4 bases and J by 7 bases, 12 bases remained unmatched. In germline, CDR1 is MDHEN, CDR2 SYDVKM. CDR3 coding DNA: TGTGCCAGCAGTTCCTTGACAGGGCTCGCTCTTGAAGCTTTCTTT. Amino acids: CASSSLTGLALEAFF.

With regard to this clonotype: Its ends do not fully match the called genes, so a read error is possible. The V and J genes are TRBV5-6 and TRBJ2-1; D is unresolved. The germline V gene has CDR1 SGHDT and CDR2 YYEEEE. This CDR3 is built from 17 residues. The CDR3 reads CARSLSPFTVSLMEQSF. The CDR3 DNA reads TGTGCCCGCAGCTTGAGTCCGTTTACTGTGAGCTTGATGGAGCAGTCCTTC.

In this sample, this clonotype is medium-sized. The chain uses TRBV20-1 and TRBJ2-3, with TRBD2 identical over 8 bases. The CDR3 runs 17 residues. CDR1 is DFQATT, CDR2 SNEGSKA, per germline (reference sequence). V shed 6 bases, J shed 0 bases, and the junction held 14 bases outside the gene matches. CDR3: CSAFVHPIAGSTDTQYF. In DNA, the CDR3 is TGCAGTGCCTTCGTTCACCCCATAGCGGGGAGCACAGATACGCAGTATTTT.